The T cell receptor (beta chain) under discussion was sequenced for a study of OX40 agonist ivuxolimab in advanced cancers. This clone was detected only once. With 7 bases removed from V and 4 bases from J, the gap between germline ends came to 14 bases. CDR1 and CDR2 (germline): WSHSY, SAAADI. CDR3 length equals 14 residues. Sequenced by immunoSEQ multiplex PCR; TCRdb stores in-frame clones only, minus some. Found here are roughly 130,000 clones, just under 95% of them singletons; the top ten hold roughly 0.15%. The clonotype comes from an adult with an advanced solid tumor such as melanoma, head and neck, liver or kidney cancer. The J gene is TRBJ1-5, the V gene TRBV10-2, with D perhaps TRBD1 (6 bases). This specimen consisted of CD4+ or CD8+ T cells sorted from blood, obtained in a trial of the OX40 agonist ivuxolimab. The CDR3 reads CASKVQGGNQPQHF. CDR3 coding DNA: TGCGCCAGCAAGGTACAGGGAGGTAATCAGCCCCAGCATTTT.